This TCR beta chain was identified during a study of human T cells and chemical hapten exposure. This clonotype was recorded a few times. Its target is not known. Overall study results and limits: Expanded TCRs formed significantly more large CDR3 similarity clusters than controls.

This CDR3 is 15 amino acids long. With 4 bases clipped from V and 6 bases from J, the junction kept 6 bases outside the gene matches. Germline V gives CDR1 MNHNY, CDR2 SVGAGI (reference sequence). TCRdb analysed the RACE reads with MiXCR anew, one entry per CDR3 protein. The data show 85,000 to 120,000 distinct CDR3 sequences, 9% to 15% seen once. The time point denotes: pre-sensitization, week 0. Regarding treatment: therapeutic diphenylcyclopropenone sensitization with weekly scalp DPC. Here the sequenced sample was whole blood, taken in connection with sensitization to the hapten diphenylcyclopropenone (DPC). The receptor was derived from a woman aged 45-65 years with alopecia areata. Some clones in this sample may be carry-over from other donors' samples. J is TRBJ1-4 and V is TRBV6-6; 9 bases map to TRBD1. The CDR3: CASSSTDRGDEKLFF. In DNA form, the CDR3 reads TGTGCCAGCAGTTCTACCGACAGGGGGGATGAAAAACTGTTTTTT.